The clone carrying this TCR beta chain was observed a handful of times. The antigen remains undetermined. As it was prepared, the TCRbeta library received unique molecular identifiers. Using its own MiXCR run on the PCR reads, TCRdb lists one record per CDR3 protein. The sample has about 290,000 distinct CDR3 sequences; 10% are singletons. These data are taken from a study of T-cell reconstitution after alpha-beta-depleted transplantation in children. Study-wide results and caveats: The study reportedly traced alpha-beta T cells about two months after transplant to several hundred expanded graft clones. Elevated TCRbeta diversity at day 60 was traced, in some patients, to surviving recipient T cells and thymic progenitors. T-cell counts and diversity were attributed mostly to newly produced T cells one year after transplant.

V dropped 6 bases and J dropped 7; count of bases not matched to a gene: 7. The CDR3 is made up of 13 amino acids. From germline, CDR1 is SQVTM and CDR2 ANQGSEA. Sample: PBMCs, taken before TCRalphabeta/CD19-depleted stem cell transplant. V and J are TRBV29-1 and TRBJ2-5; 11 bases line up with TRBD1. This clonotype was obtained from a boy under three years old with acute myeloid leukemia, due to receive a stem cell transplant. The CDR3 DNA reads TGCAGCGTCACCGGGACAGGGGGAGGGACCCAGTACTTC. This encodes CSVTGTGGGTQYF.